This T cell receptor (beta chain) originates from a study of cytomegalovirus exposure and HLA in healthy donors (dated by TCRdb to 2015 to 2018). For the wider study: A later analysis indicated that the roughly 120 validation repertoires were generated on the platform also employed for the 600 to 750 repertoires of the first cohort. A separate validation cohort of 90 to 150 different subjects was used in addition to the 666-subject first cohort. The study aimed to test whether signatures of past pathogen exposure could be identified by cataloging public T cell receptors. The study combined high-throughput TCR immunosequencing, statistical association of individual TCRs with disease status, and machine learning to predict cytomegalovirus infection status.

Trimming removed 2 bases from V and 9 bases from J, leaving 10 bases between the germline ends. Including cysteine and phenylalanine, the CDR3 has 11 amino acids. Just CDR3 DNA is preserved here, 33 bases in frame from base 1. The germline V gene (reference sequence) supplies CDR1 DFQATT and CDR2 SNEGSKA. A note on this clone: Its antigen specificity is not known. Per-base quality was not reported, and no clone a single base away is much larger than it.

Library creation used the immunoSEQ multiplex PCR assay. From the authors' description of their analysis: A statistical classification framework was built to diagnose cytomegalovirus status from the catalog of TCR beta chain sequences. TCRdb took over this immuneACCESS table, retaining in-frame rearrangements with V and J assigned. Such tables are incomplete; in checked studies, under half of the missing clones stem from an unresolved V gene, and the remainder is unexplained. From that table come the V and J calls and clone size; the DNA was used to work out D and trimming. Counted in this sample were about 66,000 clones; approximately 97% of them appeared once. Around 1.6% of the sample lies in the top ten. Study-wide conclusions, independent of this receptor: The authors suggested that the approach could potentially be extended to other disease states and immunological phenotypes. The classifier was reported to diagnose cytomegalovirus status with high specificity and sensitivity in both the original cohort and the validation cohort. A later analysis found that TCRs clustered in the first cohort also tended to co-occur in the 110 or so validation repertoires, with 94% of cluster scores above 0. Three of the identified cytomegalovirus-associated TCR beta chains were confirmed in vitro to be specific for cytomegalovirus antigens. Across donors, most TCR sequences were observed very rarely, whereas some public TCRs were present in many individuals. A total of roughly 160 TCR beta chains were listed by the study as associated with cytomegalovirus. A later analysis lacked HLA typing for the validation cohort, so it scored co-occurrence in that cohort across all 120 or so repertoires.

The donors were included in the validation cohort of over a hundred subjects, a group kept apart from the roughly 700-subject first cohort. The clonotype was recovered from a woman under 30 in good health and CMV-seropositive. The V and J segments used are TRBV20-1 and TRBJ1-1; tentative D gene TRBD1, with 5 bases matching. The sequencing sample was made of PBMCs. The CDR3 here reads CSARTGGKAFF. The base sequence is TGCAGTGCTAGAACAGGCGGGAAAGCTTTCTTT.